This T cell receptor (beta chain) was documented in a study of cytomegalovirus exposure and HLA in healthy donors. Broader study findings: Most TCR sequences were seen very rarely across donors, but some public TCRs occurred in many. Sequencing probably produced one cluster of sequence variants that were highly shared.

V lost 3 bases and J lost 7; bases outside the gene matches: 8. The CDR3 runs 15 residues. CDR1 and CDR2 from the germline V gene are LNHDA and SQIVND (reference sequence). Researchers ran the PCR with 60 Vbeta and 13 Jbeta primers. Per the original methods: In a later analysis, the count reached roughly 80 million unique TCR beta chains, with around 10 million shared. Sequencing used immunoSEQ multiplex PCR; TCRdb keeps in-frame clones, though not all of them. Clone size and the V and J calls come from that table; the DNA yielded D and trimming. Its listing shows fewer than 100,000 clones. Of note for this clone: The antigen is not known.

The chain couples TRBV19 to TRBJ2-1; 8 nucleotides align to TRBD2. The specimen sequenced was PBMCs. The receptor comes from a woman aged 55-70 years in good health and CMV-seronegative. The CDR3 region has the DNA TGTGCCAGTAGTATTCCGGGACTAGGGAAAAATGAGCAGTTCTTC. Translating it yields CASSIPGLGKNEQFF.